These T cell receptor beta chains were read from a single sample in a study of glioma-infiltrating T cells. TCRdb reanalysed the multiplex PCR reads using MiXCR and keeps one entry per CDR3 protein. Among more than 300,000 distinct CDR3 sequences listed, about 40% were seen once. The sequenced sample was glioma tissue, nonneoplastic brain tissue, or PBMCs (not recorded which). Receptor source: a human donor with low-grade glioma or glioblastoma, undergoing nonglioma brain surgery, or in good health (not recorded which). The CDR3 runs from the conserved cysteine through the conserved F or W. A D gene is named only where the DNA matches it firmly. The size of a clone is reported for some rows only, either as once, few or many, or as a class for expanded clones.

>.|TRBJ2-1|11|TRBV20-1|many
TGCAGTGCCCCGGAGGTCGATGAGCAGTTCTTC
CSAPEVDEQFF
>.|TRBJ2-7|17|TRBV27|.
TGTGCCAGCAGCCACTCGATCAGACAGGCTGCCTTTTACGAGCGGTACTTC
CASSHSIRQAAFYERYF
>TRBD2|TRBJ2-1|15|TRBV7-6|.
TGTGCCAGCAGCTTGGAAGCGGGAGCCGGCAATGAGCAGTTCTTC
CASSLEAGAGNEQFF
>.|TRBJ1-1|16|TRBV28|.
TGTGCCAGCAGTTTAGTGGGACGGATACTGAACACTGAAGCTTTCTTT
CASSLVGRILNTEAFF
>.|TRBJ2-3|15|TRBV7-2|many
TGTGCCAGCAGCTCCGTCCATGGAAGCACAGATACGCAGTATTTT
CASSSVHGSTDTQYF
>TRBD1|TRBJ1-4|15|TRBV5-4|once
TGTGCCAGCAGCTTGGCCGGGACAGGGGGTGAAAAACTGTTTTTT
CASSLAGTGGEKLFF
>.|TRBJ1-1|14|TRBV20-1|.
TGCAGTGCGCCAAGTCAGGTCGGTGGGCATGAAGCTTTCTTT
CSAPSQVGGHEAFF
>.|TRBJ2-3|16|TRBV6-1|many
TGTGCCAGCAGGGGGTTTGGGGCTAGCGCCACAGATACGCAGTATTTT
CASRGFGASATDTQYF
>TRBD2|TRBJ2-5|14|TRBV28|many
TGTGCCAGCAGTTTACTAGCGGGGCAAGAGACCCAGTACTTC
CASSLLAGQETQYF
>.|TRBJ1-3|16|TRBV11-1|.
TGTGCCAGCAGCTTAGGACAGTTTGAGTCTGGAAACACCATATATTTT
CASSLGQFESGNTIYF
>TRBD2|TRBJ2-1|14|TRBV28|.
TGTGCCAGCAGTTTGGGACTAGCGGTGAATGAGCAGTTCTTC
CASSLGLAVNEQFF
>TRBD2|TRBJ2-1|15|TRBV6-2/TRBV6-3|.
TGTGCCAGCAGTTACTATCGGACTAGATTCCATGAGCAGTTCTTC
CASSYYRTRFHEQFF
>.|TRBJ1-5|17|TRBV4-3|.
TGCGCCAGCAGCCAAGATTGGCTAGACCATAGCAATCAGCCCCAGCATTTT
CASSQDWLDHSNQPQHF
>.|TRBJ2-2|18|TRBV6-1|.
TGTGCCAGCAGCGTAGACTCCGGGTCCTCCGTGGGAACCGGGGAGCTGTTTTTT
CASSVDSGSSVGTGELFF
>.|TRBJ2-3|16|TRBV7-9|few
TGTGCCAGCAGCTTATTACACGGGTGGTCCACAGATACGCAGTATTTT
CASSLLHGWSTDTQYF
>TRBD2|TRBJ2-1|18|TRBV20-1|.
TGCAGTGCTAGCGGCGTGGCGGGGACTAGCAGGGCCTACAATGAGCAGTTCTTC
CSASGVAGTSRAYNEQFF
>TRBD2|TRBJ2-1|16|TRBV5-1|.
TGCGCCAGCAGCCCCCTCCTAGCGGGATTCTACAATGAGCAGTTCTTC
CASSPLLAGFYNEQFF
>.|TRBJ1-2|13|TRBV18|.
TGTGCCAGCTCACCAGAAGGGGACAATGGCTACACCTTC
CASSPEGDNGYTF
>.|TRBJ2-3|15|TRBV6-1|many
TGTGCCAGCAGCTCCCGGGGTCTCAGCACAGATACGCAGTATTTT
CASSSRGLSTDTQYF
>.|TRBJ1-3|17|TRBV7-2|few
TGTGCCAGCAGCTTAGCCGCAGGGGCTAGCTCTGGAAACACCATATATTTT
CASSLAAGASSGNTIYF
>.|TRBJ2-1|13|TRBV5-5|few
TGTGCCAGCAGCTGGGACGGCCAGGGACGGCAGTTCTTC
CASSWDGQGRQFF
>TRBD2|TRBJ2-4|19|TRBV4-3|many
TGCGCCAGCAGCCACCTAAAGCTTGGGAGCGGGAGAGCCAAAAACATTCAGTACTTC
CASSHLKLGSGRAKNIQYF
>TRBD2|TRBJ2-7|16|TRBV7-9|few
TGTGCCAGCAGCTTATTAGCGGGAGTAGGTTTGGACGAGCAGTACTTC
CASSLLAGVGLDEQYF
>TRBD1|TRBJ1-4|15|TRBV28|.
TGTGCCAGCAGTTTTAGACAGGGGCAAGGTGAAAATCTGTTTTTT
CASSFRQGQGENLFF
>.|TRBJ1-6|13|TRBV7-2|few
TGTGCCAGCAGCCCCCAGGGCAGAGCACCCCTCCACTTT
CASSPQGRAPLHF
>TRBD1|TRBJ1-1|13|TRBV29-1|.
TGCAGCGGGGGACAGGCGGGGAGGACTGAAGCTTTCTTT
CSGGQAGRTEAFF
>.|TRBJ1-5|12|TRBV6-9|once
TGTGCCTGCAGTTATAGTGGACCCCCCCAGCATTTT
CACSYSGPPQHF
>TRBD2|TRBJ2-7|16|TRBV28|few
TGTGCCAGCAGTTTATCTCGTCGACTAGCGGGAGACGAGCAGTACTTC
CASSLSRRLAGDEQYF
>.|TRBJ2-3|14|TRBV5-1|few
TGCGCCAGCAGCCTCGGACAGTCCGCAGATACGCAGTATTTT
CASSLGQSADTQYF
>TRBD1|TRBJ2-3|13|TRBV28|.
TGTGCCAGCAGTTTAGGCTGGACAGGGGTGAGGTATTTT
CASSLGWTGVRYF
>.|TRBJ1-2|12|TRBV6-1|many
TGTGCCAGCAGGGTAACAGGGTATGGCTACACCTTC
CASRVTGYGYTF